The clone carrying this T cell receptor (beta chain) has ten or more counts. Its cognate antigen is unknown. Thyroid surgery was preceded by no treatment in any patient. This sample was included in a study of metastatic and nonmetastatic thyroid tumors. Study-level background: Thyroid patients, malignant and benign, had repertoires compared across blood and tumor or nodule tissue.

General observations from the study: Significantly higher TCR beta diversity was reportedly seen in malignant thyroid tumors than benign nodules, in blood and tumor.

In the study's own analysis: Clinicopathological groups supplied CDR3 differences that were used to build a distant-metastasis classifier for papillary thyroid cancer. Via MiXCR, TCRdb re-called the PCR reads. TCRdb's processing, not the authors' own work, is the source of the V and J calls. The sample includes almost 85,000 clones, around 13% of them seen just once. This TCR came from a female donor with papillary thyroid cancer or a benign thyroid nodule (not recorded which). Some clones in this sample may be carry-over from other donors' samples. Sequencing used tumor tissue.

The CDR3 sequence is CATSDITRMNTEAFF. CDR3 DNA: TGTGCCACCAGTGATATCACAAGAATGAACACTGAAGCTTTCTTT. V is TRBV24-1 and J is TRBJ1-1; D remains ambiguous. The CDR3 loop spans 15 amino acids. Per germline, CDR1 KGHDR and CDR2 SFDVKD. The V and J ends lost 3 bases and 0 bases respectively, with 10 bases between them.